Listed below are T cell receptor beta chains from one sample, sequenced in a study of shared T cell receptors in the human thymus. Assay: immunoSEQ multiplex PCR; the TCRdb copy retains only in-frame clones and omits some. The sample includes 500,000 to 750,000 clones, 70% to 90% of them seen just once. The data were also submitted as part of a second study, on human thymus T cells.

The material sequenced was thymocytes. The receptors originated from a boy less than two years old with a congenital heart defect. The CDR3 runs from the conserved cysteine through the conserved F or W. D genes are given only for firm matches. The size field is filled for only some rows; it gives once, few, many or a size class.

TRBJ2-1 | TRBV7-9 | . | once | TGTGCCAGCAGCCCTGCCGGGACAAATTACAATGAGCAGTTCTTC | CASSPAGTNYNEQFF
TRBJ2-5 | TRBV30 | TRBD2 | . | TGTGCCTGGAGTGTATCTAGCGGTCCCGAGAACGAGACCCAGTACTTC | CAWSVSSGPENETQYF
TRBJ2-1 | TRBV5-1 | TRBD2 | once | TGCGCCAGCAGCGGAGCCCCCGCGGGAGACTACAATGAGCAGTTCTTC | CASSGAPAGDYNEQFF
TRBJ1-1 | TRBV28 | . | . | TGTGCCAGCAGTTTATCCCAGGGGCCATACCCTGAAGCTTTCTTT | CASSLSQGPYPEAFF
TRBJ2-6 | TRBV5-6 | TRBD1 | few | TGTGCCAGCAGCACCAGACAGGGGATACCCAGCTCTGGGGCCAACGTCCTGACTTTC | CASSTRQGIPSSGANVLTF
TRBJ2-7 | TRBV6-6 | . | . | TGTGCCAGCAGTTACCAAGGGACACCAACCTACGAGCAGTACTTC | CASSYQGTPTYEQYF
TRBJ2-1 | TRBV15 | . | . | TGTGCCACCAGCGGTGGAGGGCCCAGCTCCTACAATGAGCAGTTCTTC | CATSGGGPSSYNEQFF
TRBJ2-7 | TRBV5-1 | . | . | TGCGCCAGCAGCGTCGGTTCCTACGAGCAGTACTTC | CASSVGSYEQYF
TRBJ2-7 | TRBV28 | TRBD2 | . | TGTGCCAGCAGTTCTAGCGGGAGCGAAGTCCACGAGCAGTACTTC | CASSSSGSEVHEQYF
TRBJ1-2 | TRBV5-6 | TRBD1 | . | TGTGCCAGCAGCTTGGGACAGGGAGGCGGCTACACCTTC | CASSLGQGGGYTF
TRBJ2-7 | TRBV5-6 | . | . | TGTGCCAGCAGCCGAAGGGGTGGTTACGAGCAGTACTTC | CASSRRGGYEQYF
TRBJ2-1 | TRBV10-3 | TRBD1 | . | TGTGCCATCAGGAGGGGACAGGGAGTGGGAGGGGAATACAATGAGCAGTTCTTC | CAIRRGQGVGGEYNEQFF
TRBJ2-7 | TRBV6-1 | TRBD1 | . | TGTGCCAGCGGACAGGGGTGGTACGAGCAGTACTTC | CASGQGWYEQYF
TRBJ2-1 | TRBV6-1 | TRBD2 | . | TGTGCCAGCAGTGGGACTAGCGGTCGGGTCAATGAGCAGTTCTTC | CASSGTSGRVNEQFF
TRBJ2-2 | TRBV10-1 | . | . | TGCGCCAGCAGTGGTTTTTGGCCAGGGCGCACCGGGGAGCTGTTTTTT | CASSGFWPGRTGELFF
TRBJ2-7 | TRBV6-1 | . | . | TGTGCCAGCGGATGCCCCCGCGGATCGTACTACGAGCAGTACTTC | CASGCPRGSYYEQYF
TRBJ1-4 | TRBV27 | . | . | TGTGCCAGCAGAAATCGTGGGGGGTACGGGGAAAAACTGTTTTTT | CASRNRGGYGEKLFF
TRBJ2-3 | TRBV29-1 | . | . | TGCAGCGTAAGGGGGAGCGCAGATACGCAGTATTTT | CSVRGSADTQYF
TRBJ2-7 | TRBV18 | . | once | TGTGCCAGCTCACCTGACAGCCCCTACGAGCAGTACTTC | CASSPDSPYEQYF
TRBJ2-1 | TRBV4-1 | TRBD2 | . | TGCGCCAGCAGCCATCGCTTCATCGGACTAGCGGAACTTAATGAGCAGTTCTTC | CASSHRFIGLAELNEQFF
TRBJ2-7 | TRBV27 | . | . | TGTGCCAGCAGTTTCTCTAATTCCTACTACGAGCAGTACTTC | CASSFSNSYYEQYF
TRBJ2-7 | TRBV4-3 | TRBD2 | . | TGCGCCAGCAGCCAAGAATCACCTAGCGGGAGTGGGGAGCAGTACTTC | CASSQESPSGSGEQYF
TRBJ2-7 | TRBV25-1 | TRBD1 | . | TGTGCCAGCAGTGAATCGGGGACAGGTTGCTACGAGCAGTACTTC | CASSESGTGCYEQYF
TRBJ1-2 | TRBV5-1 | . | . | TGCGCCAGCAGCTTAAGGGGCGGCTACACCTTC | CASSLRGGYTF
TRBJ2-1 | TRBV30 | TRBD2 | . | TGTGCCTGGAGTGTAGATCGATGGCGGGAGGTCCATTCTCCCCCCCATGAGCAGTTCTTC | CAWSVDRWREVHSPPHEQFF
TRBJ2-1 | TRBV4-2 | TRBD2 | once | TGTGCCAGCAGCCAAGTAAACGTGGAACTAGCGGGCTACAATGAGCAGTTCTTC | CASSQVNVELAGYNEQFF
TRBJ2-1 | TRBV13 | TRBD2 | . | TGTGCCAGCAGCTCCGGACTAGCGATCAACAATGAGCAGTTCTTC | CASSSGLAINNEQFF
TRBJ1-4 | TRBV11-2 | TRBD1 | once | TGTGCCAGCAGCTTAGGGGACAGGAGGGGTGAAAAACTGTTTTTT | CASSLGDRRGEKLFF
TRBJ2-3 | TRBV7-9 | . | . | TGTGCCAGCAGCTTACAGGGAACAGATACGCAGTATTTT | CASSLQGTDTQYF
TRBJ2-5 | TRBV5-8 | . | . | TGTGCCAGCAGCGTCCACAGGGAACCGCAAGAGACCCAGTACTTC | CASSVHREPQETQYF
TRBJ2-3 | TRBV6-1 | . | few | TGTGCCAGCAGTGAAGCGCAGAAGCGGGGCACAGATACGCAGTATTTT | CASSEAQKRGTDTQYF
TRBJ2-1 | TRBV11-2 | TRBD1 | once | TGTGCCAGCAGCTACCGGACAGGAGACAACAATGAGCAGTTCTTC | CASSYRTGDNNEQFF
TRBJ2-7 | TRBV27 | TRBD1 | . | TGTGCCAGCAGTTCACGGGACAGCGCTTACGAGCAGTACTTC | CASSSRDSAYEQYF
TRBJ2-1 | TRBV4-1 | TRBD2 | . | TGCGCCAGCAGCCAAGTACTCGCGGGAGGGCCTCCTGAGCAGTTCTTC | CASSQVLAGGPPEQFF
TRBJ2-1 | TRBV28 | TRBD2 | . | TGTGCCAGCAGCGGCGGGAGCTCCCCCTCCTACAATGAGCAGTTCTTC | CASSGGSSPSYNEQFF
TRBJ2-7 | TRBV28 | TRBD1 | . | TGTGCCAGCAGTTTAGTCAACAGGGGGTGTTACGAGCAGTACTTC | CASSLVNRGCYEQYF
TRBJ2-7 | TRBV7-2 | TRBD1 | once | TGTGCCAGCAGCCCCAGGGACAGGGGGCACGGGCAGTACTTC | CASSPRDRGHGQYF
TRBJ1-2 | TRBV7-9 | . | . | TGTGCCAGCAGCTCAGGACAGTCTTCTAACTATGGCTACACCTTC | CASSSGQSSNYGYTF
TRBJ2-7 | TRBV9 | . | . | TGTGCCAGCAGCGTAGACGGGGATCCATACGAGCAGTACTTC | CASSVDGDPYEQYF
TRBJ2-2 | TRBV30 | TRBD2 | . | TGTGCCTGGAGTGGGGCCGGGACTAGCGGGACCTCGAGCACCGGGGAGCTGTTTTTT | CAWSGAGTSGTSSTGELFF
TRBJ2-1 | TRBV4-1 | TRBD2 | . | TGCGCCAGCCGTCTGGGGCTAGCGGAATACAATGAGCAGTTCTTC | CASRLGLAEYNEQFF
TRBJ1-2 | TRBV18 | TRBD1 | . | TGTGCCAGCTCACCACGTCCGAGGGGGCAGGACGATGGCTACACCTTC | CASSPRPRGQDDGYTF
TRBJ2-2 | TRBV28 | . | . | TGTGCCAGCAGTTTAGGGTCGACATTAGATCCGGACACCGGGGAGCTGTTTTTT | CASSLGSTLDPDTGELFF
TRBJ2-7 | TRBV6-6 | TRBD2 | once | TGTGCCAGCAGTTACTCAGGGCGGGAGGAAGACGAGCAGTACTTC | CASSYSGREEDEQYF
TRBJ1-3 | TRBV11-2 | . | few | TGTGCCAGCAGCTTTACGAGGAGGGTACATGGAAACACCATATATTTT | CASSFTRRVHGNTIYF
TRBJ1-2 | TRBV28 | TRBD1 | . | TGTGCCAGCAGTTTTGAGGAGACAGGGCAGGCCTATGGCTACACCTTC | CASSFEETGQAYGYTF